This paragraph reports one T cell receptor beta chain. This sample is drawn from a study of blood T cell repertoires in COVID-19. Study-level background: Acute-phase and convalescent COVID-19 samples originated in the United States, Italy and Spain. Sample material is recorded as cDNA or gDNA derived from T cells, B-cell-depleted T cells, or PBMCs.

Original methodology: By means of reference gene primer amplification, nucleated cell counts were estimated. Sequencing used immunoSEQ multiplex PCR; TCRdb keeps in-frame clones, though not all of them. The DNA gave D and trimming, while V, J and clone size come from that table. The repertoire includes a few hundred thousand clones, about 86% of them detected once, and under 8.5% sits in the top ten. Looked up from germline, CDR1 is MNHEY and CDR2 is SMNVEV (reference sequence). V was cut by 2 bases and J by 0 bases, with 8 bases left in between. CDR3 length: 15 residues. The sample consisted of peripheral blood. This TCR was recovered from a woman aged 60-75 years with COVID-19, enrolled during active disease. The chain has TRBV27 and TRBJ2-1; weak D call: TRBD1 (6 bases). The CDR3, as DNA: TGTGCCAGCAGTTTAGGGACACCCTCCTACAATGAGCAGTTCTTC. Residues: CASSLGTPSYNEQFF.